This T cell receptor beta chain appears in the sequencing data of a study of blood T cells in healthy people across ages. Study-wide context: Capture via template switching afforded approximately one barcoded beta molecule per two T cells.

A minimum of 6.5 million PBMCs was isolated per sample. A second about 7 to 12 cycle PCR used barcoded and J-beta primers. Template switching added a 12-random-nucleotide identifier to every cDNA molecule. TCRdb reprocessed the 5' RACE reads with MiXCR, giving one entry per CDR3 protein. The sample has 710,000 or so distinct CDR3 sequences, 22% seen once. A remark on this clonotype: Its matching antigen is unknown.

Whole-study results and caveats: Per million T cells, TCR beta diversity dropped roughly linearly as age increased.

The CDR3 length is 16 residues. J lost 2 bases, V lost 6 bases, and 8 bases had no gene match. The chain joins TRBV12-3 or TRBV12-4 to TRBJ2-3, with TRBD2 matching over 10 bases. This receptor was obtained from a man between 65 and 79 years old in good health. Sequenced input: blood. Here the CDR3 reads CASRFWTSGYTDTQYF. In DNA, the CDR3 is TGTGCCAGCAGGTTCTGGACTAGCGGCTACACAGATACGCAGTATTTT.